Below are 12 T cell receptor beta chains sequenced from a single sample in a study of T-cell reconstitution after alpha-beta-depleted transplantation in children. Unique molecular identifiers were built into the TCRbeta library. TCRdb re-analysed the PCR reads in MiXCR, keeping a single row per CDR3 protein. This sample carries over 200,000 distinct CDR3 sequences, roughly 10% of them seen once, and the ten largest clones take 25% to 30%. Here the sequenced sample was PBMCs, taken before TCRalphabeta/CD19-depleted stem cell transplant. These receptors all stem from a child younger than two with acute myeloid leukemia, due to receive a stem cell transplant.

In this sample, this clonotype turned up many times. This chain joins TRBV10-2 and TRBJ1-5; no clear D gene. This CDR3 comprises 15 residues. CDR1 and CDR2 (germline): WSHSY, SAAADI. Deletions cut 2 bases from V and 0 bases from J, with 8 bases between. CDR3 nucleotide sequence: TGCGCCAGCAGTGAGGGCAGCTATAGCAATCAGCCCCAGCATTTT. Residues: CASSEGSYSNQPQHF.

This clonotype was recorded many times. CDR3 DNA: TGTGCCACCAGTGGGGACGGCGACTCTGAAAAACTGTTTTTT. Translated: CATSGDGDSEKLFF. This chain links TRBV24-1 with TRBJ1-4; maybe TRBD1 (5 bases). The germline V gene encodes CDR1 KGHDR and CDR2 SFDVKD. The CDR3 is 14 residues long. V shed 5 bases and J shed 7 bases, with 13 bases lying between them.

The table lists this clonotype with a few counts. J is TRBJ1-3 and V is TRBV7-6; 12 bases align to TRBD1. Germline-derived CDR1 and CDR2 are SGHVS and FNYEAQ. Germline trimming cut 5 bases from V and 3 bases from J; bases unmatched to any gene: 8. This CDR3 is 17 amino acids long. The CDR3 sequence is CASSHPGQGARGNTIYF. CDR3 in DNA: TGTGCCAGCAGCCACCCGGGACAGGGGGCGCGTGGAAACACCATATATTTT.

This clonotype was counted ten times or more. The chain carries TRBV24-1 and TRBJ2-2; D tentatively reads TRBD1 or TRBD2 (6 bases each). The CDR3 consists of 16 residues. CDR1 and CDR2 (germline): KGHDR, SFDVKD. Trimming took 1 base from V and 5 from J, leaving 13 bases between them. The chain's CDR3 is CATSDFGQGRTGELFF. The DNA of the CDR3 is TGTGCCACCAGTGATTTCGGTCAGGGGAGGACCGGGGAGCTGTTTTTT.

This clonotype came up many times. This sequence joins TRBV19 and TRBJ2-1, with D unresolved. The V end was cut by 3 bases, the J end by 5 bases, with 5 bases between. The CDR3 runs to 12 residues. Germline values: CDR1 LNHDA, CDR2 SQIVND (reference sequence). The CDR3: CASSIGNNEQFF. As DNA, the CDR3 is TGTGCCAGTAGTATCGGTAACAATGAGCAGTTCTTC.

At least ten counts were recorded for this clonotype. The V gene is TRBV19, the J gene TRBJ2-2; tentatively, D is TRBD1 (6 bases). The CDR3 has 14 residues. Germline CDR1 LNHDA, CDR2 SQIVND (reference sequence). V dropped 7 bases and J dropped 10 bases, with 19 bases sitting between them. This CDR3 reads CASTNSITGQELFF. In DNA form, the CDR3 reads TGTGCCAGTACAAACTCCATCACAGGGCAGGAGCTGTTTTTT.

This chain connects TRBV28 to TRBJ2-2; 7 nucleotides match TRBD2. Germline V CDR1 and CDR2: MDHEN, SYDVKM. The CDR3 is made up of 16 amino acids. With V trimmed by 1 base and J by 2 bases, 4 bases remained unmatched. The CDR3 DNA sequence: TGTGCCAGCAGTTTATTTGGGAGGGTTAACACCGGGGAGCTGTTTTTT. Encoded protein: CASSLFGRVNTGELFF.

The chain employs TRBV29-1 and TRBJ1-5, with D possibly matching TRBD1 (6 bases). The CDR3 is 14 residues long. CDR1 SQVTM and CDR2 ANQGSEA come from the germline V gene. Trimming shortened V by 3 bases and J by 2 bases, and 11 bases separated the two germline ends. The CDR3 DNA sequence: TGCAGCGTTGAGCCCCGGACAGGCAATCAGCCCCAGCATTTT. This encodes CSVEPRTGNQPQHF.

In this sample, this clonotype turned up many times. The chain has TRBV6-1 and TRBJ2-7; D is uncertain. V was shortened by 7 bases and J by 0 bases, with 13 bases between the two germline ends. The CDR3 has 14 amino acids. The germline V gene encodes CDR1 MNHNS and CDR2 SASEGT. The CDR3 region has the DNA TGTGCCAGCACCCCCCGGGCTCTCTCCTACGAGCAGTACTTC. This gives the protein CASTPRALSYEQYF.

This clonotype was picked up many times. This chain joins TRBV5-1 and TRBJ2-7; TRBD1 agrees at 9 bases. Trimming removed 7 bases from V and 5 bases from J; junction bases left unmatched: 13. Looked up from germline, CDR1 is SGHRS and CDR2 is YFSETQ. The CDR3 length is 15 residues. The CDR3 nucleotides read TGCGCCAGCCGAATTACCGGGACAGGGCTTAACGAGCAGTACTTC. Its protein is CASRITGTGLNEQYF.

The genes are TRBV11-1 and TRBJ2-2; D might be TRBD1 (5 bases). Germline-derived CDR1 and CDR2 are SGHAT and FQDESV (reference sequence). Trimming pared 7 bases from V and 2 bases from J, leaving 23 bases between. The CDR3 has 18 amino acids. The CDR3 sequence: CASNIQGPARVNTGELFF. DNA of the CDR3: TGTGCCAGCAACATCCAAGGCCCGGCCAGGGTCAACACCGGGGAGCTGTTTTTT.

This clonotype was seen ten or more times. This sequence joins TRBV5-1 and TRBJ2-7, with TRBD1 matching 7 bases. This CDR3 comprises 14 residues. J lost 2 bases, V lost 5 bases, and 7 bases had no gene match. The V gene's germline CDR1 is SGHRS and CDR2 YFSETQ. The CDR3, as DNA: TGCGCCAGCAGGCTTGGGACAGCGGCCTACGAGCAGTACTTC. Protein: CASRLGTAAYEQYF. Variable domain in full (rest from reference TRBV5-1 and TRBJ2-7): KAGVTQTPRYLIKTRGQQVTLSCSPISGHRSVSWYQQTPGQGLQFLFEYFSETQRNKGNFPGRFSGRQFSNSRSEMNVSTLELGDSALYLCASRLGTAAYEQYFGPGTRLTVT.